The clone carrying this T cell receptor beta chain came up once. The CDR3 is 14 amino acids. Between the trimmed V and J ends, which lost 3 bases and 0 bases, there was a span of 9 bases. The data derive from a study of shared clonotypes between healthy human individuals. TCRdb keeps only in-frame clones here, not all; method: immunoSEQ multiplex PCR. The table shows 2 million to 3 million clones, with 93% occurring only once. The chain is built from TRBV23-1 and TRBJ2-7, with D tentatively TRBD2 (6 bases). TRBV23-1 is placed among ORFs of uncertain function. This TCR derives from a man between 18 and 29 years old in good health. Some clones in this sample may be carry-over from other donors' samples. Sequences were obtained from naive CD4+ T cells from PBMCs. Regarding subset: CD45RA+ positively selected. The CDR3 reads CASSHTRGSYEQYF. CDR3 bases: TGCGCCAGCAGTCATACGCGGGGCTCCTACGAGCAGTACTTC.